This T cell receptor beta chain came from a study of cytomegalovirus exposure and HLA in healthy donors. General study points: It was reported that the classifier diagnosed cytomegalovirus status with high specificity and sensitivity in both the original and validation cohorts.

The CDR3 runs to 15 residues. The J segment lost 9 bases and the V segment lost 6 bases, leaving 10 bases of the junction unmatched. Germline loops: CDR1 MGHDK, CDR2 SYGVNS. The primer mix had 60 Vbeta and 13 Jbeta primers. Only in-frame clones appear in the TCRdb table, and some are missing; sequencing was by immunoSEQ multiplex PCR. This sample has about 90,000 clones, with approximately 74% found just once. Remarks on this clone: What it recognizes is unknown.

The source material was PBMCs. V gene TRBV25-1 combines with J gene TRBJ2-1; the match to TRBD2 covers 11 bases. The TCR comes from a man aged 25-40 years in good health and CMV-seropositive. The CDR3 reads CASSPSGRSLGEQFF. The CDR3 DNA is TGTGCCAGCAGCCCTAGCGGGAGGAGTCTGGGTGAGCAGTTCTTC.